What follows are 6 T cell receptor beta chains derived from one specimen sequenced in a study of T cells in Graves' hyperthyroidism and ophthalmopathy. The TCR beta CDR3 regions underwent amplification using RNA transcripts as the source. The HTBI primer set drove a first-round RT-PCR of the TCR CDR3. TCRdb reprocessed the multiplex PCR reads with MiXCR, giving one entry per CDR3 protein. Counted here are hundreds of thousands of distinct CDR3 sequences, approximately 14% occurring once; the ten biggest clones make up 9.5% to 15%. Sequencing was carried out using blood. The receptors come from a woman between 50 and 59 years old with Graves' ophthalmopathy.

The chain has TRBV6-9 and TRBJ1-3; D is uncertain. V was shortened by 3 bases and J by 3 bases, with 15 bases between the two germline ends. Germline assignment: CDR1 MNHGY and CDR2 SVAAGI. This CDR3 has 16 amino acids. The CDR3 nucleotides are TGTGCCAGCAGTTACACCTTCGGAACAGATGGAAACACCATATATTTT. Its translation is CASSYTFGTDGNTIYF.

This clonotype was recorded many times. The chain carries TRBV28 and TRBJ2-7; D is possibly TRBD1 (5 bases). V was pared by 3 bases and J by 5 bases, with 17 bases between. Looked up from germline, CDR1 is MDHEN and CDR2 is SYDVKM. The CDR3 has 15 amino acids. CDR3 amino acids: CASSFLTGSYHEQYF. CDR3 nucleotide sequence: TGTGCCAGCAGTTTTCTAACAGGCTCCTACCACGAGCAGTACTTC.

This clonotype was detected many times. The chain uses TRBV28 and TRBJ2-5, with 12 bases fitting TRBD2. The CDR3 is 17 residues long. The junction had 11 bases not matched to a gene; V was cut back by 5 bases and J by 4 bases. Germline V CDR1 and CDR2: MDHEN, SYDVKM. The CDR3 here is CASSVGTSGQEGETQYF. CDR3 nucleotides: TGTGCCAGCAGTGTTGGGACTAGCGGGCAAGAGGGAGAGACCCAGTACTTC.

This clonotype was seen repeatedly, ten times or more. This chain links TRBV5-1 with TRBJ1-2; D unclear. CDR3 length equals 14 residues. V was cut by 0 bases and J by 6 bases, with 12 bases left in between. Germline CDR1 SGHRS, CDR2 YFSETQ. The CDR3 DNA reads as TGCGCCAGCAGCTTGGCAACGGGATTAAATGGCTACACCTTC. This sequence encodes CASSLATGLNGYTF. The whole variable domain, remainder taken from reference TRBV5-1 and TRBJ1-2, is KAGVTQTPRYLIKTRGQQVTLSCSPISGHRSVSWYQQTPGQGLQFLFEYFSETQRNKGNFPGRFSGRQFSNSRSEMNVSTLELGDSALYLCASSLATGLNGYTFGSGTRLTVV.

This clonotype was counted at least ten times. This chain joins TRBV6-2 or TRBV6-3 and TRBJ2-3; 12 nucleotides agree with TRBD2. Per the germline V gene, CDR1 is MNHEY and CDR2 is SVGEGT. Losses at the gene ends were 5 bases for V and 6 bases for J; bases not matched to a gene: 6. The CDR3 loop spans 15 amino acids. CDR3 amino acids: CASSTRLAGADTQYF. The CDR3 DNA reads TGTGCCAGCAGTACCCGACTAGCGGGAGCCGATACGCAGTATTTT.

The V call is TRBV9, the J call TRBJ2-3; 8 bases fit TRBD2. CDR1 SGDLS and CDR2 YYNGEE come from the germline V gene. Trimming cost V 4 bases and J 8 bases; bases outside gene matches: 12. The CDR3 runs 15 residues. CDR3 nucleotides: TGTGCCAGCAGCCCCACCTCGGGACTAGGCGTTACGCAGTATTTT. This encodes CASSPTSGLGVTQYF. Variable domain in full (rest from reference TRBV9 and TRBJ2-3): DSGVTQTPKHLITATGQRVTLRCSPRSGDLSVYWYQQSLDQGLQFLIQYYNGEERAKGNILERFSAQQFPDLHSELNLSSLELGDSALYFCASSPTSGLGVTQYFGPGTRLTVL.